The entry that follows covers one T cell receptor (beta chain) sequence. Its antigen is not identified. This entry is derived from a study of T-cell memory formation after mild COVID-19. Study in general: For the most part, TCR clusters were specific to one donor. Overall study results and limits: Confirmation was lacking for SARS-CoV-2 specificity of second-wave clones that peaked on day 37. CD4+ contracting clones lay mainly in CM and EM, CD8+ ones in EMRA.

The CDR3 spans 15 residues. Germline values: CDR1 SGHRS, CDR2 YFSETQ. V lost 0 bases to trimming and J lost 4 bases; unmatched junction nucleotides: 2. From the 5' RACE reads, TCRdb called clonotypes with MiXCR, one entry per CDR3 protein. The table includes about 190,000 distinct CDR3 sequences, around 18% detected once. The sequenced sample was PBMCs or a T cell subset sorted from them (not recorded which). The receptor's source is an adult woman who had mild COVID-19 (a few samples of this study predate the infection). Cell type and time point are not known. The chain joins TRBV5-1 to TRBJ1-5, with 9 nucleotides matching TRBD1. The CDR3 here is CASSLDGTGNQPQHF. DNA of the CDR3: TGCGCCAGCAGCTTGGATGGGACAGGGAATCAGCCCCAGCATTTT.